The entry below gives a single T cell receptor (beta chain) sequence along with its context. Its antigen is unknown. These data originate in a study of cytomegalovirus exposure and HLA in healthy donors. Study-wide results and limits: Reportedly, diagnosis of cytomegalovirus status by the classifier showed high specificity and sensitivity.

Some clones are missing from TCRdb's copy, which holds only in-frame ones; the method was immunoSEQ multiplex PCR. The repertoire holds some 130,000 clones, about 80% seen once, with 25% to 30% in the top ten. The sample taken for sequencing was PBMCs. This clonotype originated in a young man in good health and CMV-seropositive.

This chain's CDR3 is CASSVGNRNYGYTF. Here the CDR3 DNA reads TGTGCCAGCAGCGTAGGAAACAGAAACTATGGCTACACCTTC. V gene TRBV9 combines with J gene TRBJ1-2; D remains unclear. CDR1 and CDR2 (germline): SGDLS, YYNGEE. The CDR3 has 14 residues. Trimming stripped 0 bases from V and 2 bases from J, with 8 bases between.